The clone carrying this TCR beta chain was counted between two and nine times. What it binds is unknown. This specimen comes from a study of cytomegalovirus exposure and HLA in healthy donors. The V end was cut by 0 bases, the J end by 9 bases, with 9 bases between. Germline CDR1 and CDR2: MDHEN and SYDVKM. The CDR3 runs 13 residues. PCR employed 60 Vbeta and 13 Jbeta primers. Measured with immunoSEQ multiplex PCR; TCRdb has only the in-frame clones, and not every one. The sample shows 140,000 to 150,000 clones, roughly 74% of them seen only once. Overall study findings and caveats: Data from an earlier analysis indicated that most TCR beta V segments were productive either about 90% or about 30% of the time. TCR beta chains associated with HLA were, in a later analysis, more clonally expanded than equally common others. Confirmation in vitro established that a few CMV-associated chains were specific for CMV antigens.

Sequenced material: PBMCs. The sequence was obtained from a woman under 30 in good health and CMV-seropositive. This sequence joins TRBV28 and TRBJ2-1; the D gene is possibly TRBD2 (6 bases). The CDR3 spells CASSLWTSGEQFF. Written as DNA, the CDR3 is TGTGCCAGCAGTTTATGGACTAGTGGTGAGCAGTTCTTC.